These T cell receptor beta chains were read from a single sample in a study of vaccination effects on CD4 cells after COVID-19. The antigens these receptors bind are not known. The assay was immunoSEQ multiplex PCR, and TCRdb's table has in-frame clones only and misses some. The sample yields over 35,000 clones, 76% seen once. Sequences were derived from CD4+ T cells from PBMCs cultured without peptide, sampled after COVID-19 vaccination. The receptors here all came from a human donor who had a prior SARS-CoV-2 infection. CDR3s include the opening cysteine and the closing phenylalanine or tryptophan. Fields, in order: V gene, J gene, clone size, D gene, CDR3 protein, CDR3 DNA. A D gene is named only where the DNA matches it firmly. Where a row states a size, it is once, few, many or the class of an expanded clone; other rows omit it.

>TRBV7-2|TRBJ2-6|few|.
CASGGRSSGANVLTF
TGTGCCAGCGGGGGCAGGTCTTCTGGGGCCAACGTCCTGACTTTC
>TRBV6-2/TRBV6-3|TRBJ2-7|few|.
CASSYSRRGLREAPYYEQYF
TGTGCCAGCAGTTACTCTAGGAGGGGGCTACGGGAGGCGCCGTACTACGAGCAGTACTTC
>TRBV7-9|TRBJ1-3|.|.
CASSGVALSSGNTIYF
TGTGCCAGCAGCGGCGTCGCTCTTAGCTCTGGAAACACCATATATTTT
>TRBV6-5|TRBJ2-5|.|TRBD1
CASSRDSQETQYF
TGTGCCAGCAGCCGGGACAGCCAAGAGACCCAGTACTTC
>TRBV2|TRBJ2-5|few|TRBD1
CASSEATGVPETQYF
TGTGCCAGCAGTGAAGCAACAGGGGTTCCGGAGACCCAGTACTTC
>TRBV5-4|TRBJ1-1|.|TRBD1
CASSLDRGTEAFF
TGTGCCAGCAGCTTGGACAGGGGCACTGAAGCTTTCTTT
>TRBV27|TRBJ2-7|.|.
CASSLRDRKFGTPYYEQYF
TGTGCCAGCAGTCTACGGGACCGTAAGTTTGGGACTCCTTACTACGAGCAGTACTTC
>TRBV2|TRBJ1-4|few|.
CASSPTPTGEKLFF
TGTGCCAGCAGTCCGACCCCGACGGGTGAAAAACTGTTTTTT
>TRBV29-1|TRBJ2-1|.|.
CSVDRARREQFF
TGCAGCGTTGACAGGGCAAGGAGGGAGCAGTTCTTC
>TRBV7-9|TRBJ1-1|.|.
CASSLGFRGTEAFF
TGTGCCAGCAGCTTAGGGTTCCGGGGCACTGAAGCTTTCTTT
>TRBV18|TRBJ2-4|.|.
CASSPPAGRASMDIQYF
TGTGCCAGCTCACCACCCGCAGGACGAGCTTCGATGGACATTCAGTACTTC
>TRBV20-1|TRBJ2-1|.|TRBD2
CSASKWDYTNSYNEQFF
TGCAGTGCTAGTAAGTGGGACTACACCAACTCCTACAATGAGCAGTTCTTC
>TRBV6-5|TRBJ2-7|.|.
CASSYQVAGVGEQYF
TGTGCCAGCAGTTATCAGGTAGCAGGGGTCGGCGAGCAGTACTTC
>TRBV4-1|TRBJ1-6|few|.
CASSQFERGLADSPLHF
TGCGCCAGCAGCCAATTTGAGAGGGGTTTGGCGGATTCACCCCTCCACTTT
>TRBV7-6|TRBJ2-1|.|.
CASSPQGSSYNEQFF
TGTGCCAGCAGCCCCCAGGGTAGCTCCTACAATGAGCAGTTCTTC
>TRBV11-3|TRBJ2-1|few|TRBD2
CASSVGGGPYNEQFF
TGTGCCAGCAGCGTCGGCGGGGGGCCCTACAATGAGCAGTTCTTC
>TRBV16|TRBJ1-2|.|.
CASSLYGQFTF
TGTGCCAGCAGCCTCTATGGACAGTTCACCTTC
>TRBV28|TRBJ1-5|.|TRBD1
CASSEYRGQPQHF
TGTGCCAGCAGTGAGTACAGGGGCCAGCCCCAGCATTTT
>TRBV6-2/TRBV6-3|TRBJ2-7|.|.
CASSYPISGGYEQYF
TGTGCCAGCAGTTACCCAATCTCCGGCGGGTACGAGCAGTACTTC
>TRBV19|TRBJ2-5|.|.
CASSMDFRGSLETQYF
TGTGCCAGTAGTATGGATTTTAGGGGGTCGCTAGAGACCCAGTACTTC
>TRBV5-1|TRBJ1-2|once|.
CASGLLEGPIQDYGYTF
TGCGCCAGCGGACTTCTTGAGGGTCCAATTCAGGACTATGGCTACACCTTC
>TRBV19|TRBJ2-3|.|TRBD2
CASSSSGGTDTQYF
TGTGCCAGTAGTTCTAGCGGGGGCACAGATACGCAGTATTTT
>TRBV2|TRBJ2-2|.|.
CASSGLTANTGELFF
TGTGCCAGCAGTGGTCTGACAGCGAACACCGGGGAGCTGTTTTTT
>TRBV27|TRBJ2-7|.|.
CASSLRVLSYEQYF
TGTGCCAGCAGTTTACGGGTTCTCTCCTACGAGCAGTACTTC
>TRBV5-5|TRBJ1-6|.|.
CASSLVAGSPLHF
TGTGCCAGCAGCTTGGTGGCGGGTTCACCCCTCCACTTT
>TRBV7-8|TRBJ1-6|once|.
CASSLVQGDSPLHF
TGTGCCAGCAGCTTAGTCCAAGGGGATTCACCCCTCCACTTT
>TRBV13|TRBJ2-7|.|TRBD2
CASRPRGGPYEQYF
TGTGCCAGCAGACCCCGGGGAGGGCCCTACGAGCAGTACTTC
>TRBV3-1/TRBV3-2|TRBJ1-2|.|.
CASSLGAGRGYGYTF
TGTGCCAGCAGCCTGGGAGCTGGCAGGGGCTATGGCTACACCTTC
>TRBV7-6|TRBJ2-1|.|TRBD2
CASSAMTSGGYNEQFF
TGTGCCAGCAGCGCCATGACTAGCGGGGGTTACAATGAGCAGTTCTTC
>TRBV10-3|TRBJ2-7|few|.
CAISDWRESSYEQYF
TGTGCCATCAGTGACTGGCGGGAAAGCTCCTACGAGCAGTACTTC
>TRBV9|TRBJ1-6|.|.
CASSFTGLGGSPLHF
TGTGCCAGCAGCTTCACAGGGTTGGGGGGTTCACCCCTCCACTTT
>TRBV27|TRBJ1-2|few|.
CASSFGRSYGYTF
TGTGCCAGCAGTTTTGGCCGATCCTATGGCTACACCTTC
>TRBV5-4|TRBJ2-2|.|TRBD2
CASKSSGENTGELFF
TGTGCCAGCAAAAGTAGCGGGGAGAACACCGGGGAGCTGTTTTTT
>TRBV19|TRBJ2-1|.|.
CASSIQHTIQRNEQFF
TGTGCCAGTAGTATTCAGCACACAATACAACGGAATGAGCAGTTCTTC
>TRBV24-1|TRBJ2-3|.|TRBD2
CATSESSWRGGPDTQYF
TGTGCCACCAGTGAATCCTCTTGGCGGGGGGGCCCAGATACGCAGTATTTT
>TRBV4-2|TRBJ2-1|.|.
CASSQGNTGISSYNEQFF
TGTGCCAGCAGCCAAGGTAATACAGGGATTAGCTCCTACAATGAGCAGTTCTTC
>TRBV5-1|TRBJ2-2|.|TRBD2
CASSLAAGANTGELFF
TGCGCCAGCAGCTTGGCGGCGGGGGCGAACACCGGGGAGCTGTTTTTT
>TRBV2|TRBJ1-6|once|.
CASRPLGQGYLYNSPLHF
TGTGCCAGCAGGCCCCTCGGGCAGGGCTACCTTTATAATTCACCCCTCCACTTT
>TRBV3-1/TRBV3-2|TRBJ1-1|.|.
CASSQAGTEAFF
TGTGCCAGCAGCCAAGCGGGGACTGAAGCTTTCTTT
>TRBV2|TRBJ2-2|.|.
CASSGDGVTGELFF
TGTGCCAGCAGTGGGGATGGGGTCACCGGGGAGCTGTTTTTT
>TRBV18|TRBJ1-3|medium-sized|TRBD1
CASSRGTGEGSSGNTIYF
TGTGCCAGCTCACGGGGGACAGGGGAAGGCTCCTCTGGAAACACCATATATTTT
>TRBV11-3|TRBJ2-2|.|TRBD1
CASSLRTGGDTGELFF
TGTGCCAGCAGCCTAAGGACAGGGGGCGACACCGGGGAGCTGTTTTTT
>TRBV27|TRBJ1-2|medium-sized|.
CASSRGGDPNRNYGYTF
TGTGCCAGCAGTCGGGGAGGAGACCCGAACAGGAACTATGGCTACACCTTC
>TRBV2|TRBJ2-5|.|TRBD1
CASSNRGRSETQYF
TGTGCCAGCAGCAACAGGGGGCGATCGGAGACCCAGTACTTC
>TRBV6-2/TRBV6-3|TRBJ1-5|.|TRBD1
CASSPVGTGGNQPQHF
TGTGCCAGCAGCCCCGTCGGGACAGGAGGCAATCAGCCCCAGCATTTT
>TRBV5-1|TRBJ2-5|.|.
CASTEAPEGETQYF
TGCGCCAGCACTGAGGCCCCGGAGGGGGAGACCCAGTACTTC
>TRBV7-9|TRBJ2-5|.|TRBD2
CASSPRLAGQVGTVKTQYF
TGTGCCAGCAGCCCCCGACTAGCGGGGCAAGTAGGTACAGTAAAGACCCAGTACTTC
>TRBV24-1|TRBJ2-2|.|.
CATSDSKNTGELFF
TGTGCCACCAGTGATTCCAAGAACACCGGGGAGCTGTTTTTT
>TRBV7-9|TRBJ2-1|.|TRBD2
CASKILLAGDNEQFF
TGTGCCAGCAAGATCCTTTTAGCGGGGGACAATGAGCAGTTCTTC
>TRBV7-2|TRBJ2-7|.|.
CASSLTLQGSEQYF
TGTGCCAGCAGCTTAACCCTGCAGGGAAGCGAGCAGTACTTC
>TRBV5-1|TRBJ2-7|.|.
CASSSVLRGEQYF
TGCGCCAGCAGCTCGGTCTTAAGGGGGGAGCAGTACTTC
>TRBV15|TRBJ2-1|.|.
CATSRVDRSNNEQFF
TGTGCCACCAGCAGAGTTGACAGGTCCAACAATGAGCAGTTCTTC
>TRBV6-5|TRBJ2-7|once|.
CAHSPSDSSYEQYF
TGTGCCCACTCCCCCTCCGACAGCTCCTACGAGCAGTACTTC
>TRBV6-5|TRBJ1-1|few|.
CASSLQPQGRSEAFF
TGTGCCAGCAGTTTACAGCCACAGGGTAGGTCTGAAGCTTTCTTT
>TRBV6-4|TRBJ2-5|.|.
CASSDSSRRRSAQYF
TGTGCCAGCAGTGACTCGTCCCGCCGACGGTCGGCCCAGTACTTC
>TRBV7-2|TRBJ1-2|.|TRBD1
CASSRDRAVGYTF
TGTGCCAGCAGCCGGGACAGGGCGGTTGGCTACACCTTC
>TRBV3-1/TRBV3-2|TRBJ1-2|.|.
CASSQINRVYGYTF
TGTGCCAGCAGCCAAATTAACAGGGTCTATGGCTACACCTTC